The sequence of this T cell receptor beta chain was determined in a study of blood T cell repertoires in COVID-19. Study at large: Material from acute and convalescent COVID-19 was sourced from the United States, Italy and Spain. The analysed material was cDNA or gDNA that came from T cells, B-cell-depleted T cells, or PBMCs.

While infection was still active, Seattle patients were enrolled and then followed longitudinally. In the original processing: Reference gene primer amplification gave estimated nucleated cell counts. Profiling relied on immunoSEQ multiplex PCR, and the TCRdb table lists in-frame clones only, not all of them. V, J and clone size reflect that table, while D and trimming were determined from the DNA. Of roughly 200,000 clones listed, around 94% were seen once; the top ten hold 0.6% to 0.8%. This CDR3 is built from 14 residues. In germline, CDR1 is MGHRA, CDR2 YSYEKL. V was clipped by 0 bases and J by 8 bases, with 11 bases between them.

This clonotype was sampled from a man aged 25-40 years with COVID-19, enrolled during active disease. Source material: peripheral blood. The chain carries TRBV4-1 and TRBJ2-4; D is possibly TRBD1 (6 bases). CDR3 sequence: CASSQDTQGYIQYF. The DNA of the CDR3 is TGCGCCAGCAGCCAAGATACCCAGGGGTACATTCAGTACTTC.